A single sample is the source of the 30 T cell receptor beta chains below, sequenced in a study of T-cell memory formation after mild COVID-19 (TCRdb year 2021). Receptor amplification or capture employed 5' RACE. The sequencer listed for this sample is Illumina NovaSeq 6000. TCRdb reanalyzed the raw reads on its own, using fastp at Q25 for trimming and MiXCR for clone calling, and kept in-frame beta chains. Every CDR3 protein is listed once, alongside the most common genes and DNA of its rows. The sample yields 200,000 to 300,000 distinct CDR3 sequences; roughly 9.4% were counted once. The top ten hold roughly a fifth of the sample. Sequenced input: PBMCs or a T cell subset sorted from them (not recorded which). Every receptor here comes from a man between 18 and 29 years old who had mild COVID-19 (a few samples of this study predate the infection). The sample titles of this study are shuffled in the database, so cell type and time point are left out; the donor was told from shared clones.

The chain employs TRBV7-2 and TRBJ1-2, with D perhaps TRBD1 (5 bases). The CDR3 covers 13 residues. With 5 bases removed from V and 7 bases from J, the gap between germline ends came to 14 bases. The germline CDR1 and CDR2 sequences are SGHTA and FQGNSA. The CDR3 DNA reads TGTGCCAGCAGCCTCGGGCCGAGGGGTGGCTACACCTTC. Translating gives CASSLGPRGGYTF.

This clonotype was counted only a few times. The chain recombines TRBV10-3 with TRBJ2-7; 11 bases are a match to TRBD2. V lost 6 bases, J lost 0 bases, and 10 bases stayed unmatched. The CDR3 sequence is 17 residues long. Germline V gene data show CDR1 as ENHRY and CDR2 as SYGVKD. CDR3 nucleotide sequence: TGTGCCATCAGCCCCTCACTAGCGGGGGCCAGCTCCTACGAGCAGTACTTC. Translating gives CAISPSLAGASSYEQYF.

This chain joins TRBV7-9 and TRBJ1-2, with D possibly matching TRBD1 (6 bases). Germline CDR1 reads SEHNR; CDR2 reads FQNEAQ (reference sequence). The germline V and J ends were trimmed by 0 bases and 8 bases, with 16 bases remaining between them. The length of the CDR3 is 15 residues. The CDR3 coding sequence is TGTGCCAGCAGCTTAGCGGGGGCCCTACTGGGCGGCTACACCTTC. Translating it yields CASSLAGALLGGYTF.

This clonotype was recorded a few times. This chain joins TRBV30 and TRBJ2-1; 10 bases agree with TRBD2. The CDR3 contains 13 residues. The junction had 7 bases not matched to a gene; V was cut back by 5 bases and J by 9 bases. Germline V CDR1 and CDR2: GTSNPN, SVGIG (reference sequence). CDR3 amino acids: CAWSGTSDSEQFF. The CDR3 nucleotides read TGTGCCTGGTCCGGGACTAGCGATAGTGAGCAGTTCTTC.

The chain employs TRBV3-1 and TRBJ1-1; unclear D gene. Germline assignment: CDR1 LGHDT and CDR2 YNNKEL (reference sequence). Trimming took 4 bases from V and 11 from J, leaving 14 bases between them. This CDR3 comprises 12 residues. Here the CDR3 reads CASSLPSKDAFF. In DNA form, the CDR3 reads TGTGCCAGCAGCCTCCCGTCCAAGGACGCTTTCTTT.

The chain couples TRBV18 to TRBJ1-6; TRBD1 agrees at 7 bases. There are 14 residues in the CDR3. The germline V gene has CDR1 KGHSH and CDR2 LQKENI. The V gene end was trimmed by 4 bases and the J gene end by 7 bases; junction bases not matched to a gene: 4. CDR3 nucleotides: TGTGCCAGCTCACGGGGACAGCCAAATTCACCCCTCCACTTT. Translated: CASSRGQPNSPLHF.

There are a few counts of this clonotype. CDR3: CASSLSIRGGTDTQYF. The CDR3, as DNA: TGTGCCAGCAGCTTAAGTATCCGGGGCGGCACAGATACGCAGTATTTT. The rearrangement uses TRBV7-3 and TRBJ2-3, with D perhaps being TRBD1 or TRBD2 (5 bases each). Germline-derived CDR1 and CDR2 are SGHTA and FQGTGA. This CDR3 spans 16 amino acids. V dropped 1 base and J dropped 1 base, with 12 bases sitting between them.

This clonotype was seen many times. This rearrangement joins TRBV15 to TRBJ2-7; a weak D match, TRBD1 (6 bases). The CDR3 runs 13 residues. Trimming removed 3 bases at V and 2 bases at J, with 8 bases between. From germline, CDR1 is LNHNV and CDR2 YYDKDF (reference sequence). The CDR3 DNA sequence: TGTGCCACCAGCAGCGACAGGACCTACGAGCAGTACTTC. Translated, it gives CATSSDRTYEQYF.

This clonotype was counted a few times. The chain has TRBV18 and TRBJ2-7; possibly TRBD1 for D (6 bases). V lost 6 bases and J lost 4, with 16 bases in between. The CDR3 runs to 14 residues. Germline CDR1 KGHSH, CDR2 LQKENI. CDR3 protein: CASSGTDRSYEQYV. CDR3 nucleotides: TGTGCCAGCTCGGGGACGGACAGATCTTACGAGCAGTACGTC.

This clonotype was recorded many times. The V call is TRBV11-2, the J call TRBJ2-5; 11 bases are shared with TRBD2. V was clipped by 6 bases and J by 5 bases; unmatched bases: 8. CDR3 length: 15 amino acids. CDR1 and CDR2 from the germline V gene are SGHAT and FQNNGV. This CDR3 reads CASRHSGGAGETQYF. As DNA, the CDR3 is TGTGCCAGCAGACATAGCGGGGGGGCGGGGGAGACCCAGTACTTC.

This clonotype was recorded a few times. The chain uses TRBV28 and TRBJ2-5; 7 bases line up with TRBD1. This CDR3 comprises 15 residues. Trimming cost V 8 bases and J 4 bases; bases outside gene matches: 13. Germline-derived CDR1 and CDR2 are MDHEN and SYDVKM. CDR3 sequence (DNA): TGTGCCAGCGTTGAAGGGACAGAACTTTCAGAGACCCAGTACTTC. It yields the protein CASVEGTELSETQYF.

This clonotype has only a few counts. The chain carries TRBV6-5 and TRBJ2-7; D is undetermined. Trimming removed 2 bases from V and 3 bases from J, with 14 bases in between. Germline CDR1 reads MNHEY; CDR2 reads SVGAGI. The CDR3 runs to 15 residues. The CDR3 reads CASSYRYHTGYEQYF. The CDR3 DNA reads TGTGCCAGCAGTTACCGGTACCACACGGGCTACGAGCAGTACTTC.

This clonotype occurred many times. The chain uses TRBV6-5 and TRBJ2-5; tentatively, D is TRBD1 (5 bases). The CDR3 consists of 15 residues. V was trimmed by 0 bases and J by 1 base, leaving 9 bases between them. From germline, CDR1 is MNHEY and CDR2 SVGAGI. The CDR3 DNA sequence: TGTGCCAGCAGTTACTCAGACAGCCGCCAAGAGACCCAGTACTTC. It is translated as CASSYSDSRQETQYF.

This clonotype was picked up a small number of times. V usage is TRBV12-3 or TRBV12-4 and J usage is TRBJ2-3; unclear D gene. The germline V and J ends were trimmed by 6 bases and 6 bases, with 16 bases remaining between them. This CDR3 region has 14 residues. CDR3 in DNA: TGTGCCAGCAGCCCAGTTAGGCTCGGGGATACGCAGTATTTT. Protein sequence: CASSPVRLGDTQYF.

This clonotype was seen at least ten times. The rearrangement links TRBV4-3 to TRBJ2-7; 7 bases line up with TRBD1. Germline-derived CDR1 and CDR2 are LGHNA and YSLEER. This CDR3 region has 15 residues. The trim removed 2 bases at V and 1 base at J, leaving 5 bases unmatched. The CDR3 here is CASSQMTGLSYEQYF. The CDR3 DNA sequence: TGCGCCAGCAGCCAAATGACAGGGCTATCCTACGAGCAGTACTTC.

A few counts support this clonotype. The chain recombines TRBV9 with TRBJ2-3, with 8 bases aligning to TRBD2. J lost 5 bases, V lost 4 bases, and 3 bases had no gene match. Germline V lookup: CDR1 SGDLS, CDR2 YYNGEE. CDR3 length: 13 residues. Here the CDR3 reads CASSNRGGDTQYF. The CDR3 bases are TGTGCCAGCAGCAACCGGGGGGGAGATACGCAGTATTTT.

The V gene is TRBV27, the J gene TRBJ1-4; unclear D gene. The germline CDR1 and CDR2 sequences are MNHEY and SMNVEV (reference sequence). There are 15 residues in the CDR3. Between the trimmed V and J ends, which lost 4 bases and 5 bases, there was a span of 14 bases. The CDR3 loop is CASSSLFRMNEKLFF. In DNA form, the CDR3 reads TGTGCCAGCAGTTCGCTCTTCCGGATGAATGAAAAACTGTTTTTT.

This clonotype was detected a few times. J is TRBJ1-1 and V is TRBV12-3 or TRBV12-4; 10 nucleotides match TRBD1. The CDR3 is made up of 13 amino acids. V shed 6 bases and J 4 bases; nucleotides not matched to a gene: 2. This CDR3 reads CASRGQGSTEAFF. The CDR3 coding sequence is TGTGCCAGCAGGGGACAGGGGAGCACTGAAGCTTTCTTT.

This clonotype was seen a few times. J is TRBJ2-3 and V is TRBV24-1; D uncertain. CDR3 length equals 14 residues. Trimming cost V 1 base and J 6 bases, with 10 bases left between them. Germline assignment: CDR1 KGHDR and CDR2 SFDVKD. CDR3 loop: CATSDFRAPDTQYF. In nucleotides, the CDR3 is TGTGCCACCAGTGATTTCCGGGCCCCGGATACGCAGTATTTT.

The rearrangement links TRBV7-2 to TRBJ2-5, with unresolved D. Trimming took off 1 base at V and 5 bases at J, with 14 bases between the two ends. From germline, CDR1 is SGHTA and CDR2 FQGNSA. CDR3 length: 15 amino acids. CDR3 DNA sequence: TGTGCCAGCAGCTTAGATTCTAATCCCCTGGAGACCCAGTACTTC. It translates to CASSLDSNPLETQYF.

Ten or more counts support this clonotype. The chain couples TRBV5-1 to TRBJ2-1, with 13 bases lining up with TRBD2. Germline lookup yields CDR1 SGHRS and CDR2 YFSETQ. The CDR3 length is 17 residues. V trimming: 1 base; J trimming: 4 bases; junction bases outside the gene matches: 5. The CDR3, as DNA: TGCGCCAGCAGCTTGCCCAGACTAGCGGGGGGTTACAATGAGCAGTTCTTC. Translation: CASSLPRLAGGYNEQFF.

The chain has TRBV4-1 and TRBJ2-5; 7 positions agree with TRBD1. The length of the CDR3 is 15 residues. V lost 2 bases, J lost 0 bases, and 3 bases stayed unmatched. The germline gives CDR1 MGHRA, CDR2 YSYEKL. The CDR3 DNA sequence: TGCGCCAGCAGCCAACTAGACAGGGACCAAGAGACCCAGTACTTC. It is translated as CASSQLDRDQETQYF.

V is TRBV4-1 and J is TRBJ2-7; TRBD1 or TRBD2 may be the D gene (5 bases each). CDR1 is MGHRA and CDR2 is YSYEKL in the germline V gene. The V gene lost 6 bases and the J gene lost 3 bases, with 18 bases spanning the gap. The CDR3 sequence is 15 residues long. Written as DNA, the CDR3 is TGCGCCAGCAGATCGGTACGGGACCAGAGCTACGAGCAGTACTTC. Protein product: CASRSVRDQSYEQYF.

This chain uses TRBV7-3 with TRBJ2-7; D is ambiguous. This CDR3 comprises 13 residues. The germline V gene has CDR1 SGHTA and CDR2 FQGTGA. V lost 5 bases and J 8 bases, leaving 16 bases between the germline ends. The CDR3 region is CASSLANEYKQYF. The CDR3 nucleotides are TGTGCCAGCAGCCTCGCGAACGAGTACAAGCAGTACTTC.

This clonotype has just a few counts. The chain uses TRBV7-2 and TRBJ2-5; maybe TRBD2 (5 bases). Trimming took 5 bases from V and 7 from J, leaving 23 bases between them. Per the germline V gene, CDR1 is SGHTA and CDR2 is FQGNSA. The CDR3 spans 16 residues. The CDR3 reads CASSADGVTLTGTQYF. The CDR3 DNA reads TGTGCCAGCAGCGCCGACGGGGTAACCCTGACCGGGACCCAGTACTTC.

This clonotype occurred many times. The chain combines TRBV5-1 with TRBJ2-2; 15 nucleotides align to TRBD2. The junction had 14 bases not matched to a gene; V was cut back by 9 bases and J by 5 bases. The V gene's germline CDR1 is SGHRS and CDR2 YFSETQ. The CDR3 sequence is 18 residues long. CDR3 in DNA: TGCGCCACAGGTCCCGGGACTAGCGGGGGGCCGAGGACCGGGGAGCTGTTTTTT. This translates into CATGPGTSGGPRTGELFF.

CDR3: CASSPGQANEQYF. The CDR3 nucleotides read TGTGCCAGCAGTCCGGGACAGGCTAACGAGCAGTACTTC. The V call is TRBV6-5, the J call TRBJ2-7; 8 nucleotides line up with TRBD1. The CDR3 extends over 13 amino acids. Germline V gene data show CDR1 as MNHEY and CDR2 as SVGAGI. V trimming: 5 bases; J trimming: 5 bases; junction bases outside the gene matches: 5.

This clonotype was seen a few times. The chain employs TRBV4-2 and TRBJ1-1; 8 bases are shared with TRBD1. The CDR3 is 16 amino acids. Germline values: CDR1 LGHNA, CDR2 YNFKEQ. With 4 bases clipped from V and 3 bases from J, the junction kept 10 bases outside the gene matches. The CDR3 nucleotides are TGTGCCAGCAGCCTGCGAGGGACAGGCCGAGACACTGAAGCTTTCTTT. Protein sequence: CASSLRGTGRDTEAFF.

This clonotype was seen a handful of times. The CDR3 region has the DNA TGTGCCATCAGTGTTAGGACAGAAGGCGATAATTCACCCCTCCACTTT. Its protein product is CAISVRTEGDNSPLHF. The chain uses TRBV10-3 and TRBJ1-6, with D tentatively TRBD1 (6 bases). V was trimmed by 4 bases and J by 5 bases, leaving 15 bases between them. CDR1 and CDR2 from the germline V gene are ENHRY and SYGVKD. The CDR3 is 16 residues long.

The V gene is TRBV24-1, the J gene TRBJ2-2; 9 nucleotides agree with TRBD1. This CDR3 spans 15 amino acids. Germline V CDR1 and CDR2: KGHDR, SFDVKD. V shed 5 bases, J shed 7 bases, and the junction held 7 bases outside the gene matches. The CDR3 DNA reads as TGTGCCACCAGTGCCGGCGGGACAGGGCACGGGGAGCTGTTTTTT. Translating it yields CATSAGGTGHGELFF.